This T cell receptor (beta chain) was identified during a study of T cells in tumors after PD-1 blockade. Study-wide results and caveats: Blood contained 35% to 50% of the tumor's TCR clonotypes.

Points on this clone: Antigen specificity is unknown.

Sequencing used immunoSEQ multiplex PCR; TCRdb keeps in-frame clones, though not all of them. Among 60,000 to 65,000 clones listed, approximately 79% were seen once. Germline CDR1 reads SGHRS; CDR2 reads YFSETQ. Trimming removed 2 bases from V and 0 bases from J; junction bases left unmatched: 6. The CDR3 is made up of 18 amino acids. The rearrangement links TRBV5-1 to TRBJ2-3; 13 positions match TRBD2. This receptor was obtained from a human donor with basal cell carcinoma. The sequences come from PBMCs, collected after anti-PD-1 treatment. CDR3 in DNA: TGCGCCAGCAGCTTAAGGACTAGCGGGGGAACCAGCACAGATACGCAGTATTTT. Protein: CASSLRTSGGTSTDTQYF.